This T cell receptor (beta chain) comes out of a study of T cells after yellow fever vaccination. This clonotype was detected ten times or more. The CDR3 is 13 amino acids. The trim removed 9 bases at V and 7 bases at J, leaving 3 bases unmatched. TCRdb ran MiXCR on the 5' RACE reads and lists one entry per CDR3 protein. The table shows about 330,000 distinct CDR3 sequences, with roughly 8% occurring only once. V usage is TRBV12-3 or TRBV12-4 and J usage is TRBJ2-1, with 13 positions matching TRBD2. This receptor was identified in a young man who received the YFV17D yellow fever vaccine. The sequences come from PBMCs, collected 45 days after the first yellow fever vaccination. The CDR3 region is CARTSGGANEQFF. The DNA for the CDR3 is TGTGCCAGAACTAGCGGGGGGGCTAATGAGCAGTTCTTC.